These 5 T cell receptor beta chains were sequenced from one sample in a study of shared clonotypes between healthy human individuals. TCRdb's copy holds only in-frame clones and misses some; the assay was immunoSEQ multiplex PCR. The table lists roughly 500,000 clones, over 70% of them singletons. The sequenced sample was PBMCs. The source is a woman aged 35 to 49 in good health. Some clones in this sample may be carry-over from other donors' samples.

In its sample, this clone was seen once. Here the CDR3 omits its conserved ending phenylalanine or tryptophan, so a read error is the likely source. The J gene is TRBJ2-3, the V gene TRBV2, with D perhaps TRBD1 or TRBD2 (5 bases each). This CDR3 region has 15 residues. Germline loops: CDR1 SNHLY, CDR2 FYNNEI. As DNA, the CDR3 is TGTGCCAGCAGCGAGGGGCAGGGTCGGTTTGATATGCAGTATCTT. Amino acid sequence: CASSEGQGRFDMQYL.

The J gene is TRBJ2-7, the V gene TRBV19, with D possibly being TRBD1 or TRBD2 (5 bases each). The V end lost 11 bases, the J end lost 0 bases, and 17 bases lay between the germline ends. The CDR3 loop spans 14 amino acids. The V gene's germline CDR1 is LNHDA and CDR2 SQIVND (reference sequence). CDR3 sequence (DNA): TGTGCCGTCACTCCGGGGCAGAGCTCCTACGAGCAGTACTTC. It translates to CAVTPGQSSYEQYF. The entire variable domain, with the rest obtained from reference TRBV19 and TRBJ2-7, is as follows: DGGITQSPKYLFRKEGQNVTLSCEQNLNHDAMYWYRQDPGQGLRLIYYSQIVNDFQKGDIAEGYSVSREKKESFPLTVTSAQKNPTAFYLCAVTPGQSSYEQYFGPGTRLTVT.

Details on this clone: This sequence is one base from a far larger clone and is likely a read error. The chain links TRBV11-2 to TRBJ2-5; 7 nucleotides line up with TRBD1. CDR1 and CDR2 from the germline V gene are SGHAT and FQNNGV. This CDR3 contains 15 residues. CDR3 loop: CASSLAGTAQGTQYF. For the CDR3, the DNA is TGTGCCAGCAGCCTAGCCGGGACAGCCCAAGGGACCCAGTACTTC.

This clone has only a few counts. CDR3: CASSPTVTGETTDTQYF. In DNA, the CDR3 is TGTGCCAGCTCACCAACGGTGACAGGGGAGACCACAGATACGCAGTATTTT. The chain recombines TRBV18 with TRBJ2-3; 8 nucleotides match TRBD1. Looked up from germline, CDR1 is KGHSH and CDR2 is LQKENI. The CDR3 is made up of 17 amino acids. V lost 2 bases, J lost 2 bases, and 9 bases stayed unmatched. The full variable domain, its missing parts supplied by reference TRBV18 and TRBJ2-3, is NAGVMQNPRHLVRRRGQEARLRCSPMKGHSHVYWYRQLPEEGLKFMVYLQKENIIDESGMPKERFSAEFPKEGPSILRIQQVVRGDSAAYFCASSPTVTGETTDTQYFGPGTRLTVL.

To note about this clone: A read error likely explains this, since a far larger clone differs by one base. The chain couples TRBV6-1 to TRBJ1-5; maybe TRBD1 (5 bases). This CDR3 comprises 15 residues. The ends were cut back, 5 bases at V and 1 base at J, with 12 bases in the middle. The germline CDR1 and CDR2 sequences are MNHNS and SASEGT. The CDR3 DNA sequence: TGTGCCAGCAGTAGGGACGGCGGCAGCAATCAGCCCCAGCATTTT. As protein: CASSRDGGSNQPQHF.